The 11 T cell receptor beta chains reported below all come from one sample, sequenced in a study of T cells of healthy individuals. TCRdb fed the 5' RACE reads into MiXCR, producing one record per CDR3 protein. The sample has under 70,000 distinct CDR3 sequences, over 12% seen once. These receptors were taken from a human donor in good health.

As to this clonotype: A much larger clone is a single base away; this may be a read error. As DNA, the CDR3 is TGTGCCAACAGAGACTCGAGGACTATACGACGATACTTC. It yields the protein CANRDSRTIRRYF. J is TRBJ2-7 and V is TRBV6-6, with D perhaps matching TRBD2 (6 bases). V dropped 10 bases and J dropped 13 bases, with 26 bases sitting between them. Germline V lookup: CDR1 MNHNY, CDR2 SVGAGI (reference sequence). The CDR3 extends over 13 amino acids.

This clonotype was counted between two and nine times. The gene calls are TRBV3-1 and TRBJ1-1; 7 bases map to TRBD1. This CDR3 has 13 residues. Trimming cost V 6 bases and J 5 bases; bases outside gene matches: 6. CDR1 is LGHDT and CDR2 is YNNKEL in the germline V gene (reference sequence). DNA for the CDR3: TGTGCCAGCAGAAACGACAGGGCAACTGAAGCTTTCTTT. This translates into CASRNDRATEAFF.

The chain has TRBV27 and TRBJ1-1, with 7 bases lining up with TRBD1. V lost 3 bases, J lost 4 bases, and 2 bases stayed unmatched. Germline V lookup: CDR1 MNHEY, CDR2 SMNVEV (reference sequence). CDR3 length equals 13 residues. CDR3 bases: TGTGCCAGCAGTTTTACAGGGGCCACTGAAGCTTTCTTT. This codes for CASSFTGATEAFF.

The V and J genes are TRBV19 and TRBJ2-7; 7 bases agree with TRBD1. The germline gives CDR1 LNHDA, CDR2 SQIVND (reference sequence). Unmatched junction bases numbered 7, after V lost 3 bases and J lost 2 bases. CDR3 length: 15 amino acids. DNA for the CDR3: TGTGCCAGTAGTATGACGGGACAGCTGACCTACGAGCAGTACTTC. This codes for CASSMTGQLTYEQYF.

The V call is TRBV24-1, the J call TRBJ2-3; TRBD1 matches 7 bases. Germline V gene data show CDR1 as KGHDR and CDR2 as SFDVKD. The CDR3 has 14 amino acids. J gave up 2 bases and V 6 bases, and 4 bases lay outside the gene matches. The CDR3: CATSPGTDTDTQYF. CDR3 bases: TGTGCCACCAGTCCCGGGACAGACACAGATACGCAGTATTTT.

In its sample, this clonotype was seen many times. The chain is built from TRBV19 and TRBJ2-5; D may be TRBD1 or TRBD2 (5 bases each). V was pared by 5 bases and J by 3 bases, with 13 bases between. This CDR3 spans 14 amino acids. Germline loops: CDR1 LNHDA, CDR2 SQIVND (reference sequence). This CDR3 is CASSLLRGEETQYF. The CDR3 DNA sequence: TGTGCCAGTAGTCTATTGCGAGGGGAAGAGACCCAGTACTTC.

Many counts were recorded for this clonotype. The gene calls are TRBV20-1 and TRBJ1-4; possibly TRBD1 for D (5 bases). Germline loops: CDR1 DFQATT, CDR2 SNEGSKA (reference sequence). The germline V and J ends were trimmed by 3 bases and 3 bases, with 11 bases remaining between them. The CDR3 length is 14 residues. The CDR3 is CSASILGANEKLFF. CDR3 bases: TGCAGTGCTAGTATCTTGGGGGCTAATGAAAAACTGTTTTTT.

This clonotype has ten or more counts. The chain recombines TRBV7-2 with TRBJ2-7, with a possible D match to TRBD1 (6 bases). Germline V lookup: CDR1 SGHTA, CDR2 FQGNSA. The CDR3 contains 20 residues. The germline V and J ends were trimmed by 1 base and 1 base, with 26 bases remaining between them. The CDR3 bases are TGTGCCAGCAGCTTAGTCGCAGGATTGTTCCGGGACAAGGTATCCTACGAGCAGTACTTC. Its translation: CASSLVAGLFRDKVSYEQYF. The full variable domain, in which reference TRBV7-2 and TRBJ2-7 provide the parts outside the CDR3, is GAGVSQSPSNKVTEKGKDVELRCDPISGHTALYWYRQSLGQGLEFLIYFQGNSAPDKSGLPSDRFSAERTGGSVSTLTIQRTQQEDSAVYLCASSLVAGLFRDKVSYEQYFGPGTRLTVT.

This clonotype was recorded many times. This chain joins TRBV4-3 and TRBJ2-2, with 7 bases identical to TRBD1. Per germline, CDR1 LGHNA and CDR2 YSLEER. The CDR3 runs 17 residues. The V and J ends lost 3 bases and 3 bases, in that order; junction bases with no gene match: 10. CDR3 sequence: CASSHTSRGLDTGELFF. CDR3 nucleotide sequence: TGCGCCAGCAGCCACACCTCCAGGGGGTTGGACACCGGGGAGCTGTTTTTT.

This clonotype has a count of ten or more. Written as DNA, the CDR3 is TGTGCCAGTAGTATCTTTTTGGCCACAGTATCCTTGTCCGCGCTACAGGGTGAGCAGTTCTTC. It encodes CASSIFLATVSLSALQGEQFF. The V gene is TRBV19, the J gene TRBJ2-1, with D possibly matching TRBD1 (6 bases). CDR1 is LNHDA, CDR2 SQIVND, per germline (reference sequence). This CDR3 is 21 amino acids long. Trimming took 3 bases from V and 9 from J, leaving 36 bases between them.

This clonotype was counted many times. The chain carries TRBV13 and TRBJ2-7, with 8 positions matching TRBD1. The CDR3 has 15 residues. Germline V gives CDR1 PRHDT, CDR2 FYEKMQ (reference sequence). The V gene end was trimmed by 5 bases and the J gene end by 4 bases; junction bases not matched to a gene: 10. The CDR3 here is CASSRTGTGGYEQYF. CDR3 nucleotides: TGTGCCAGCAGCCGGACCGGGACAGGTGGATACGAGCAGTACTTC.